The 13 T cell receptor beta chains reported below all come from one sample, sequenced in a study of cytomegalovirus exposure and HLA in healthy donors. PCR primers comprised 60 Vbeta and 13 Jbeta primers. The method was immunoSEQ multiplex PCR; TCRdb's version includes in-frame clones alone and lacks a portion of them. The repertoire table contains under 200,000 clones. Sequencing used PBMCs. The receptors shown here come from a man between 25 and 39 years old in good health and CMV-seronegative.

The J gene is TRBJ1-2, the V gene TRBV11-3, with 9 positions matching TRBD1. V lost 3 bases to trimming and J lost 7 bases; unmatched junction nucleotides: 3. This CDR3 is built from 13 residues. Germline V lookup: CDR1 SGHNT, CDR2 YENEEA. CDR3 loop: CASSFHRGLGYTF. In DNA form, the CDR3 reads TGTGCCAGCAGCTTTCACAGGGGGCTTGGCTACACCTTC.

The genes are TRBV11-2 and TRBJ1-3, with D unclear. CDR1 is SGHAT, CDR2 FQNNGV, per germline. The CDR3 has 13 residues. The V end was cut by 5 bases, the J end by 0 bases, with 5 bases between. The CDR3, as DNA: TGTGCCAGCAGCCCCATCTCTGGAAACACCATATATTTT. This codes for CASSPISGNTIYF.

The chain combines TRBV18 with TRBJ1-2, with 8 bases lining up with TRBD1. CDR1 is KGHSH, CDR2 LQKENI, per germline. V dropped 2 bases and J dropped 8; count of bases not matched to a gene: 10. The CDR3 sequence is 15 residues long. This chain's CDR3 is CASSPSSGGPGGYTF. The DNA of the CDR3 is TGTGCCAGCTCACCATCTTCAGGGGGCCCGGGCGGCTACACCTTC.

J is TRBJ2-7 and V is TRBV7-2; 15 bases align to TRBD2. The junction had 9 bases not matched to a gene; V was cut back by 5 bases and J by 4 bases. There are 17 residues in the CDR3. Per germline, CDR1 SGHTA and CDR2 FQGNSA. CDR3: CASSRTSGRARPYEQYF. The CDR3, as DNA: TGTGCCAGCAGCCGGACTAGCGGGAGGGCCCGTCCATACGAGCAGTACTTC.

The rearrangement joins TRBV6-5 to TRBJ2-3, with 8 bases identical to TRBD2. Germline V gene lookup returns CDR1 MNHEY and CDR2 SVGAGI. With 2 bases clipped from V and 2 bases from J, the junction kept 3 bases outside the gene matches. The length of the CDR3 is 15 residues. The CDR3 DNA reads TGTGCCAGCAGTTACGCGGGGGGCAACACAGATACGCAGTATTTT. As protein: CASSYAGGNTDTQYF.

CDR3 amino acids: CASSIATRDSLRAETQYF. DNA for the CDR3: TGTGCCAGTAGTATAGCCACCCGGGACTCATTGAGGGCAGAGACCCAGTACTTC. The V call is TRBV19, the J call TRBJ2-5, with D possibly being TRBD2 (6 bases). CDR1 and CDR2 from the germline V gene are LNHDA and SQIVND (reference sequence). Trimming removed 1 base at V and 4 bases at J, with 22 bases between. This CDR3 has 18 amino acids.

V is TRBV27 and J is TRBJ1-2; the D gene is possibly TRBD1 (6 bases). The length of the CDR3 is 14 residues. V lost 7 bases to trimming and J lost 4 bases, with 16 bases between them. Germline-derived CDR1 and CDR2 are MNHEY and SMNVEV (reference sequence). CDR3 region: CASIDPDRIYGYTF. CDR3 in DNA: TGTGCCAGCATCGACCCGGACAGAATCTATGGCTACACCTTC.

V gene TRBV11-2 combines with J gene TRBJ1-1; 7 nucleotides align to TRBD1. In germline, CDR1 is SGHAT, CDR2 FQNNGV. This CDR3 has 15 residues. Losses at the gene ends were 6 bases for V and 0 bases for J; bases not matched to a gene: 7. As DNA, the CDR3 is TGTGCCAGCAGGTTCACGACAGGGATGAACACTGAAGCTTTCTTT. It yields the protein CASRFTTGMNTEAFF. The entire variable domain, with the rest obtained from reference TRBV11-2 and TRBJ1-1, is as follows: EAGVAQSPRYKIIEKRQSVAFWCNPISGHATLYWYQQILGQGPKLLIQFQNNGVVDDSQLPKDRFSAERLKGVDSTLKIQPAKLEDSAVYLCASRFTTGMNTEAFFGQGTRLTVV.

The chain is built from TRBV18 and TRBJ1-6, with 7 positions matching TRBD1. In germline, CDR1 is KGHSH, CDR2 LQKENI. The CDR3 is 16 residues long. V trimming: 3 bases; J trimming: 8 bases; junction bases outside the gene matches: 10. CDR3 loop: CASSPAVGTGDSPLHF. CDR3 coding DNA: TGTGCCAGCTCACCGGCTGTAGGAACAGGGGATTCACCCCTCCACTTT. Looking up the rest from reference TRBV18 and TRBJ1-6 gives the full variable domain: NAGVMQNPRHLVRRRGQEARLRCSPMKGHSHVYWYRQLPEEGLKFMVYLQKENIIDESGMPKERFSAEFPKEGPSILRIQQVVRGDSAAYFCASSPAVGTGDSPLHFGNGTRLTVT.

The DNA of the CDR3 is TGCGCCAGCAGCCCTCCGCCGGGACTAGGTGGCTACACCTTC. Protein sequence: CASSPPPGLGGYTF. The chain combines TRBV4-1 with TRBJ1-2; a possible D gene is TRBD1 (5 bases). The CDR3 has 14 amino acids. Germline V gives CDR1 MGHRA, CDR2 YSYEKL. With 4 bases removed from V and 7 bases from J, the gap between germline ends came to 16 bases.

V gene TRBV11-3 combines with J gene TRBJ1-1, with D unclear. Trimming took off 1 base at V and 2 bases at J, with 5 bases between the two ends. The germline gives CDR1 SGHNT, CDR2 YENEEA. The CDR3 extends over 13 amino acids. CDR3 nucleotide sequence: TGTGCCAGCAGCTTAGCTCTTAACACTGAAGCTTTCTTT. Its protein is CASSLALNTEAFF.

The rearrangement joins TRBV27 to TRBJ2-7, with 9 bases matching TRBD2. Germline CDR1 is MNHEY and CDR2 is SMNVEV (reference sequence). Trimming took 5 bases from V and 5 from J; bases not matched to a gene: 7. CDR3 length equals 14 residues. CDR3 region: CASSRGGRAHEQYF. The CDR3 bases are TGTGCCAGCAGTAGGGGCGGGAGGGCCCACGAGCAGTACTTC.

The chain carries TRBV11-3 and TRBJ2-1; D might be TRBD1 (5 bases). CDR1 and CDR2 from the germline V gene are SGHNT and YENEEA. This CDR3 comprises 15 residues. V was trimmed by 3 bases and J by 4 bases, leaving 13 bases between them. The CDR3 loop is CASSLVSGQYNEQFF. As DNA, the CDR3 is TGTGCCAGCAGCTTGGTGTCAGGGCAATACAATGAGCAGTTCTTC.